This T cell receptor (beta chain) was captured by sequencing in a study of shared clonotypes between healthy human individuals. Study-wide findings and caveats: Clonotype sharing across donors was expected to vary with sequencing depth.

The healthy adult donors were HIV-negative and reported no recent acute infections or vaccinations. The V and J ends lost 8 bases and 6 bases respectively, with 16 bases between them. CDR3 length: 14 residues. Germline CDR1 is SEHNR and CDR2 is FQNEAQ (reference sequence). Libraries were prepared by immunoSEQ multiplex PCR; TCRdb keeps only in-frame clonotypes and omits some of them. The table lists about 1 million clones, approximately 68% of them singletons. A word on this clone: The antigen is undetermined.

Sequencing input: memory CD4+ T cells sorted from blood. Subset meaning: CD45RA-negative fraction. The V and J genes are TRBV7-9 and TRBJ1-4; no firm D call. This sequence was found in a man younger than 35 in good health. CDR3 region: CASAPWREDEKLFF. The CDR3 DNA is TGTGCCAGCGCCCCTTGGCGTGAGGATGAAAAACTGTTTTTT.